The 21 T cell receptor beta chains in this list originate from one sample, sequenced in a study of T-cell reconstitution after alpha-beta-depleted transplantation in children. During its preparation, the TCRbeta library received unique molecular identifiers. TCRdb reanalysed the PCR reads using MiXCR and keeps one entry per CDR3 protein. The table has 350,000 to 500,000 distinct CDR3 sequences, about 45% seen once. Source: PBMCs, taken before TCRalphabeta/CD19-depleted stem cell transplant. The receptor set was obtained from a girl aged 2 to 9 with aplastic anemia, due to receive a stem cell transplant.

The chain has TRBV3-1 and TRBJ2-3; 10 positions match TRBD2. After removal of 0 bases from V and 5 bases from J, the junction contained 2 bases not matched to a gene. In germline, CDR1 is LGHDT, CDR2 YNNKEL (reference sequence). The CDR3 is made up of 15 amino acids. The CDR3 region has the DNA TGTGCCAGCAGCCAAGAAGCTAGCGGGAGAGATACGCAGTATTTT. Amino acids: CASSQEASGRDTQYF.

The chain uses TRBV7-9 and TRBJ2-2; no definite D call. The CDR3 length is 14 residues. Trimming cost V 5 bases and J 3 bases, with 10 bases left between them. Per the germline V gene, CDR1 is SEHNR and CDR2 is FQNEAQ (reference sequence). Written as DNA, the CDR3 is TGTGCCAGCAGCGAGAGTGGGGACACCGGGGAGCTGTTTTTT. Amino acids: CASSESGDTGELFF.

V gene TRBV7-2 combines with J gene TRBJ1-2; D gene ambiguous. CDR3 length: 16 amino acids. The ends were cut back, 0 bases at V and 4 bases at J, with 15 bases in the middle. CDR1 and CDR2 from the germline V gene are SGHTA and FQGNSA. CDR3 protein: CASSLAPSGLTYGYTF. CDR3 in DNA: TGTGCCAGCAGCTTAGCGCCTTCCGGCCTAACCTATGGCTACACCTTC.

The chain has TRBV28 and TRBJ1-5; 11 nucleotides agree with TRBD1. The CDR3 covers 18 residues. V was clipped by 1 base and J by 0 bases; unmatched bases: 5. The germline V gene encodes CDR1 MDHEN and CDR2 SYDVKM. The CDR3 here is CASSLSGQGVISNQPQHF. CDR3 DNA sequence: TGTGCCAGCAGTTTATCGGGACAGGGGGTGATTAGCAATCAGCCCCAGCATTTT.

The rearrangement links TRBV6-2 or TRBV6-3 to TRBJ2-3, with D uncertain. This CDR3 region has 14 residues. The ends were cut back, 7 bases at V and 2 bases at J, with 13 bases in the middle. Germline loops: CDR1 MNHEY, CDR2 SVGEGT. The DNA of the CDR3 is TGTGCCAGCACCCTGGGTCCTGACACAGATACGCAGTATTTT. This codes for CASTLGPDTDTQYF.

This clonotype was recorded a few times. As DNA, the CDR3 is TGTGCCAGCAGCGACTACAGGGGGGAGGAAAAACTGTTTTTT. Amino acids: CASSDYRGEEKLFF. This chain uses TRBV7-9 with TRBJ1-4, with 8 bases matching TRBD1. CDR3 length equals 14 residues. V trimming: 5 bases; J trimming: 8 bases; junction bases outside the gene matches: 7. Germline CDR1 SEHNR, CDR2 FQNEAQ (reference sequence).

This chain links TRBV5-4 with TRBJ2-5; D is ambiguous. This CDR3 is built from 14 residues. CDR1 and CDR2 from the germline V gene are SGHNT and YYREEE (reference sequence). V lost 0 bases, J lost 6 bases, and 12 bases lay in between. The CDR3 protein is CASSLDVGRKTQYF. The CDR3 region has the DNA TGTGCCAGCAGCTTGGACGTAGGGCGGAAGACCCAGTACTTC.

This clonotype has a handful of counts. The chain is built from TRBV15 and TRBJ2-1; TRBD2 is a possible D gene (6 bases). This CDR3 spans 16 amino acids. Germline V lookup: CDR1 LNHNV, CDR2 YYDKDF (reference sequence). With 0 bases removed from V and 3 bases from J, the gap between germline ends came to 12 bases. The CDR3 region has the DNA TGTGCCACCAGCAGAGAGGGGGGAGTCATCTACAATGAGCAGTTCTTC. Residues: CATSREGGVIYNEQFF.

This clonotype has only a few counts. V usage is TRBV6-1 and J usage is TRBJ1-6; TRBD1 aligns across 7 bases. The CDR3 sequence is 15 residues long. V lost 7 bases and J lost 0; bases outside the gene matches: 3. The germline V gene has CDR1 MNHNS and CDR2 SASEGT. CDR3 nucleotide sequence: TGTGCCAGCAAAAGGGACAGCTCCTATAATTCACCCCTCCACTTT. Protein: CASKRDSSYNSPLHF.

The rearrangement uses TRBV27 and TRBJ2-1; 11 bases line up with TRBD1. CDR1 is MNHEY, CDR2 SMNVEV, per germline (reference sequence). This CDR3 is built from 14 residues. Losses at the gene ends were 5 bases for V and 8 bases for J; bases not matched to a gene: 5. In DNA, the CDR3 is TGTGCCAGCAGTGGTCCGGGACAGGGGGATGAGCAGTTCTTC. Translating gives CASSGPGQGDEQFF.

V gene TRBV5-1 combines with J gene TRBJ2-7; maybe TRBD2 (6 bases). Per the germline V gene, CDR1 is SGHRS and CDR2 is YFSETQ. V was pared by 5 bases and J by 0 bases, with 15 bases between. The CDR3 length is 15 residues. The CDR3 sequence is CASRPSSGPSYEQYF. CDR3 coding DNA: TGCGCCAGCAGACCCAGTAGCGGACCCTCCTACGAGCAGTACTTC.

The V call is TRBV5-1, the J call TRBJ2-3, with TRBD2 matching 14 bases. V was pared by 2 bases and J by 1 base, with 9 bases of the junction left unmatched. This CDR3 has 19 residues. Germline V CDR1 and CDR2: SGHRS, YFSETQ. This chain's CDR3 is CASSFARLAGGPGTDTQYF. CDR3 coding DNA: TGCGCCAGCAGCTTCGCCCGACTAGCGGGAGGGCCTGGCACAGATACGCAGTATTTT.

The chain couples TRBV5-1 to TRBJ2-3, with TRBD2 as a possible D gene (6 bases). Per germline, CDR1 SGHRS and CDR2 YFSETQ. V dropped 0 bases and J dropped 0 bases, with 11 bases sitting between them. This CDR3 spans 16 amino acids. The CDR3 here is CASSLDQGGSTDTQYF. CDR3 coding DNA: TGCGCCAGCAGCTTGGATCAGGGAGGTAGCACAGATACGCAGTATTTT.

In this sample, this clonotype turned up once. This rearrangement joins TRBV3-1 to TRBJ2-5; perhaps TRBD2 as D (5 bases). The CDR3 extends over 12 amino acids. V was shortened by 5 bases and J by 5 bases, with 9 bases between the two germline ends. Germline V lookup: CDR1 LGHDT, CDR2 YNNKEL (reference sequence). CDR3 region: CASSAPGETQYF. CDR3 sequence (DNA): TGTGCCAGCAGCGCACCGGGGGAGACCCAGTACTTC.

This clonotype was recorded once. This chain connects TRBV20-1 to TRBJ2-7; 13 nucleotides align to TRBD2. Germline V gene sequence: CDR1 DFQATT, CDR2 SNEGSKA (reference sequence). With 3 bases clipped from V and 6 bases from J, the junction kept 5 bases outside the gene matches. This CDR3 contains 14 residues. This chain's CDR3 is CSAREGLAGREQYF. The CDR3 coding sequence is TGCAGTGCTAGGGAGGGACTAGCGGGACGCGAGCAGTACTTC.

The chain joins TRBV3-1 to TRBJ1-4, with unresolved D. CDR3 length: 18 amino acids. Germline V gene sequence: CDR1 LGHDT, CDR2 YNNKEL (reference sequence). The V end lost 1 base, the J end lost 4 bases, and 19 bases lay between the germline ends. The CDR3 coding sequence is TGTGCCAGCAGCCAAGTCCCAGATCCGACGGAGGTTAATGAAAAACTGTTTTTT. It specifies CASSQVPDPTEVNEKLFF.

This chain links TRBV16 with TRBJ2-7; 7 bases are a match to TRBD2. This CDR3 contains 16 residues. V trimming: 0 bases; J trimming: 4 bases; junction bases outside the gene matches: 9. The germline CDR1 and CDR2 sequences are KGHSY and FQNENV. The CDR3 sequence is CASSQSFGLVDYEQYF. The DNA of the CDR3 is TGTGCCAGCAGCCAATCCTTCGGACTAGTTGATTACGAGCAGTACTTC.

The CDR3 region is CASSWTGSTNEKLFF. The CDR3, as DNA: TGTGCCAGCAGTTGGACAGGATCAACTAATGAAAAACTGTTTTTT. The chain employs TRBV6-5 and TRBJ1-4; 7 bases are shared with TRBD1. This CDR3 spans 15 amino acids. The ends lost 4 bases at V and 0 bases at J; junction bases unmatched: 2. CDR1 and CDR2 (germline): MNHEY, SVGAGI.

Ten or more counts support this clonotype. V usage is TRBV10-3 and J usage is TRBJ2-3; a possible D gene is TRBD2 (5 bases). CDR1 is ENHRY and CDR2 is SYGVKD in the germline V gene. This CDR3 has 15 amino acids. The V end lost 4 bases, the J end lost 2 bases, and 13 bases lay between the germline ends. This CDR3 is CAISVSDYNTDTQYF. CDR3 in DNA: TGTGCCATCAGTGTGAGTGACTACAACACAGATACGCAGTATTTT.

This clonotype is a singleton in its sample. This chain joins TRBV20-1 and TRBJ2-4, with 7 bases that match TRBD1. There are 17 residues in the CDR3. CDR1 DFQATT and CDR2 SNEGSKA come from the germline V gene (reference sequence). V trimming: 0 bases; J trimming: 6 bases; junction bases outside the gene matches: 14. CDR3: CSARDQLQGIATNIQYF. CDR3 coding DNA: TGCAGTGCTAGAGACCAATTACAGGGGATCGCAACAAACATTCAGTACTTC.

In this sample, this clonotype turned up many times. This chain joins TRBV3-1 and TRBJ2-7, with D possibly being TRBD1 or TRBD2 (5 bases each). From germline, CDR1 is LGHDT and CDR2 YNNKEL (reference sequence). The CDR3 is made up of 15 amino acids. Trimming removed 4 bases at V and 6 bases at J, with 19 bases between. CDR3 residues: CASSLSSGPMGEQYF. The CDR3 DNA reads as TGTGCCAGCAGCCTATCTTCGGGACCCATGGGCGAGCAGTACTTC.